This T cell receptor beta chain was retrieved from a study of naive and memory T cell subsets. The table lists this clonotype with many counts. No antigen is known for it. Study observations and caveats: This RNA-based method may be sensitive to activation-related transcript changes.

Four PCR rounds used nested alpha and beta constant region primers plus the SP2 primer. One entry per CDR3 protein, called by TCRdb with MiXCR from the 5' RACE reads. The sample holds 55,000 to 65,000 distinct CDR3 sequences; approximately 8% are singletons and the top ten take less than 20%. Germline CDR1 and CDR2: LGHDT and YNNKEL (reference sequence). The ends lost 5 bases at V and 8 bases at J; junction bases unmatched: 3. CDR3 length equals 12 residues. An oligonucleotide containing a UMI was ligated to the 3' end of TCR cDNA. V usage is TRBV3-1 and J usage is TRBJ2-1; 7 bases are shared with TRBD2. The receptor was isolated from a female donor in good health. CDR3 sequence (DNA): TGTGCCAGCAGCTCCACTAGCGATGAGCAGTTCTTC. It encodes CASSSTSDEQFF.